This note documents a single TCR beta chain sequence. No antigen is known for it. Base qualities are not provided; no much larger clone lies one nucleotide away. The sample's time point label, in plain terms: baseline before first vaccination. Vaccinee samples were obtained from the UK trials COV001 and COV002, which included a single-blind randomized controlled phase 2/3 trial of AZD1222 (ChAdOx1 nCoV-19) in healthy adults. Trial participant PBMC samples were collected at day 0 and day 28 after the second dose for TCRbeta chain sequencing. The CDR3 regions of human TCRbeta chains were analyzed by immunosequencing. Per the original workflow: Repertoire TCRs were checked for matches against a reference library of SARS-CoV-2-specific TCRs that had been generated using the MIRA antigen-specificity platform. Breadth was defined as the fraction of unique TCRs that were SARS-CoV-2-associated, and depth was defined as the fraction of total T cells that were SARS-CoV-2-associated. Using the MIRA data, every spike-specific TCR was mapped to the spike region that the TCR reacted to and assigned to either a CD4 or a CD8 class. Log10-transformed breadth and depth values were compared by one-way ANOVA with Sidak's multiple comparisons tests. TCRdb mirrors the immuneACCESS table, restricted to in-frame sequences. Some clones are absent from its copies; in checked studies, under half trace to an unresolved V gene, and the reason for the others is unknown. V, J and clone size derive from that table, while D and trimming were established from the DNA sequence. Recorded for this sample are 90,000 to 95,000 clones; roughly 93% of them occurred a single time. Roughly 20% of the sample belongs to the ten largest clones.

The data belong to a study of T cell responses to AZD1222 COVID-19 vaccine (TCRdb year 2021). About the full investigation: AZD1222 recipients whose second dose came at about 4 weeks and those whose second dose came at about 12 weeks were combined into one group, since spike-specific TCR depth and breadth did not differ between the two schedules. TCR sequencing covered some 240 trial participants: about 210 given two doses of AZD1222 and about 26 given two doses of MenACWY control vaccine. Trial participants were enrolled into age subgroups of 18-55, 56-69 and 70-plus years, which contained about 160, 30 and 59 TCR-sequenced participants, respectively. General conclusions and limits of the study: The vaccine-associated CD4 TCRs covered the entire spike protein, and the dominant responses fell in regions 160-218 and 743-854. Conclusions about previously exposed vaccinees were limited because only a handful of AZD1222 recipients were SARS-CoV-2 seropositive at baseline. Spike-specific TCR breadth and depth rose significantly after two AZD1222 doses compared with day 0 and with MenACWY recipients. Because no day 14 peak-response samples were available, repertoires were characterized only after the peak T cell response. In the small 56-69-year group, the increase in depth fell short of significance, most likely because of low power. Epitopes outside the regions mutated in the B.1.351 and B.1.1.7 variants were reportedly recognized by nearly half of the unique spike-specific TCRs. Participants were mostly white British and included more females than males, and it was suggested by the authors that clonal diversity may have been underestimated.

The CDR3 numbers 13 residues from cysteine through phenylalanine. Only the CDR3 region is kept as DNA, spanning 39 bases read in frame from base 1. V is clipped by 2 bases and J by 0 bases, and the sequence between their germline boundaries is 5 bases long. The germline V gene encodes CDR1 SGHNT and CDR2 YYREEE (reference sequence). This specimen consisted of peripheral blood, obtained on day 0 of AZD1222 vaccination. The V and J genes are TRBV5-4 and TRBJ1-2, with the D gene not confidently named. This clonotype was sampled from an adult in good health. In nucleotides, the sequence is TGTGCCAGCAGCTTCGGACCTAACTATGGCTACACCTTC. It translates to CASSFGPNYGYTF.